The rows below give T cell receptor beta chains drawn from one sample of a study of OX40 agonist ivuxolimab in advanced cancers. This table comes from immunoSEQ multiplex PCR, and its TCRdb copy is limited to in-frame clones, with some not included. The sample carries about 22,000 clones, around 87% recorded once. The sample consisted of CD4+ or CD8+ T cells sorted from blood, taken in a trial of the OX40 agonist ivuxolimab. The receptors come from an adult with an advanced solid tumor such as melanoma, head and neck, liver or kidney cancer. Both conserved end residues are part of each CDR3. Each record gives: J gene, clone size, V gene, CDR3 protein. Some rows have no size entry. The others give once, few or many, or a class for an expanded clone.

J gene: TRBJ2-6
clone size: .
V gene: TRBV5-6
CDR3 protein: CASSSLPGQGAFGANVLTF

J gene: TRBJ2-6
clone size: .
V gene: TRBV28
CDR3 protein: CASSPWTESSGANVLTF

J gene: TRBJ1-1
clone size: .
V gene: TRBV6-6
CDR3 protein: CASSYGDAEAFF

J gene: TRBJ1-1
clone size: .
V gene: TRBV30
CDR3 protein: CAWSPWNTEAFF

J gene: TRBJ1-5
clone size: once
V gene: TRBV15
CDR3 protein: CATLTDRSRNQPQHF

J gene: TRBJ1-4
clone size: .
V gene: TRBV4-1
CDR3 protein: CASLGGTTNEKLFF

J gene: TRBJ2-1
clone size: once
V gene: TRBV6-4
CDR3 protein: CASSVGSGTLRHNEQFF

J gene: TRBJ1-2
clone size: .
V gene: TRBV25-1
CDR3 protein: CASSPDRAVSYTF

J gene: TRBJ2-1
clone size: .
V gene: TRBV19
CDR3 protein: CASTRGQGAYNEQFF

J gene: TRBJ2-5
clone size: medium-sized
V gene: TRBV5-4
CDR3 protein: CASSPALEETQYF

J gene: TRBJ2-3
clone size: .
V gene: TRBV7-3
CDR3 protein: CASSHIGQAPADTQYF

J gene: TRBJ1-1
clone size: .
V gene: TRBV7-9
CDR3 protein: CASSSVISGTGPAFF

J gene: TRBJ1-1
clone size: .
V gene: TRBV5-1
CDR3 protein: CASSLSYGTDREAFF

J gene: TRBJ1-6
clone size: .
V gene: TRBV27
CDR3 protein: CASSPHWTDNSPLHF

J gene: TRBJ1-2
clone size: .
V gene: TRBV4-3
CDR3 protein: CASSQDRTEIYGYTF

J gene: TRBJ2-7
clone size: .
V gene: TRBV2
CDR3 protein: CASTEGGQGAYEQYF

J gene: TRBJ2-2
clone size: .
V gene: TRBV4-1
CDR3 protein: CASSQLSGSPSGELFF

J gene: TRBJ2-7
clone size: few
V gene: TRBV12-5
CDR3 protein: CASGSAGTGRDEQYF

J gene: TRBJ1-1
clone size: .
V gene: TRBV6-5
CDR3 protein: CASSYIGQGRTEAFF

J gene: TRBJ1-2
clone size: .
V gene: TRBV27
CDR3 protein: CASSFRESWGYTF

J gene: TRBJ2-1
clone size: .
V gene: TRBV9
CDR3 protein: CASSPWGGAGDEQFF

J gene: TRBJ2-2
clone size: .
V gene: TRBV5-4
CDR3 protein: CASSGASAVRNTGELFF

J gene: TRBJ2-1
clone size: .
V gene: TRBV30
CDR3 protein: CAWSVGFGEQFF

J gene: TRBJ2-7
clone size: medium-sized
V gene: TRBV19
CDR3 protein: CASSTSGTGSIGSYEQYF

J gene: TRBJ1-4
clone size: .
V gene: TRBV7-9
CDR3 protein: CASNRALANEKLFF

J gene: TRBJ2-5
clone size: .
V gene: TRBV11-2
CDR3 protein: CASSLVQTLQETQYF

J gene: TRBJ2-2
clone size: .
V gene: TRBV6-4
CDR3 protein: CASSGGHTGELFF

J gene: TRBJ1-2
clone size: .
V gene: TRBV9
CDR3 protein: CASSAPGQIYGYTF

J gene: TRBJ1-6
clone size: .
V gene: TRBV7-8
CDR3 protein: CASSPHSSPLHF

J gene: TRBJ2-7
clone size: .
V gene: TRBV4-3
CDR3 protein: CASSQNAAGYEQYF

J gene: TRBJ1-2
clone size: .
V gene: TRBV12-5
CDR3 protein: CASGFARGSYGYTF

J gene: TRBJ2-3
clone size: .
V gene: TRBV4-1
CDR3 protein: CASSLGEGPDTQYF

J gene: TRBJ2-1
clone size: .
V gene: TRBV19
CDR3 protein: CASSRGGDYNEQFF

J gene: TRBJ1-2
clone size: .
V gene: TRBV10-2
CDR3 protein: CASSPTGQGRYGYTF

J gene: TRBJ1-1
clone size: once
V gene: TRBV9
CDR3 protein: CASSGDSGYTEAFF

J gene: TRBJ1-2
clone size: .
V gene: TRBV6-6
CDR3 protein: CASLEGRHYGYTF

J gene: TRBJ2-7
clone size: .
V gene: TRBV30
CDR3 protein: CAWSMTPRGEQYF

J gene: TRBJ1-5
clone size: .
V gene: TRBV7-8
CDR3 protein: CASSLGAWYNQPQHF

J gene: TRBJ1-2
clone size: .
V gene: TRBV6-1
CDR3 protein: CASSETGWGYGYTF

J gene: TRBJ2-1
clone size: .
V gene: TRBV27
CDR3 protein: CASRETGPSYNEQFF

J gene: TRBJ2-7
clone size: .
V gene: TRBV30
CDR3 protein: CAWAGLSYEQYF

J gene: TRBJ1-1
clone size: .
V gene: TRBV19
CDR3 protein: CASSIWGVYAEAFF

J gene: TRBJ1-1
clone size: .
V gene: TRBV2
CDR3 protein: CASSAGGGYLNTEAFF

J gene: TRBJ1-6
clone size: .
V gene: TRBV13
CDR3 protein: CASSPGTPVVNSPLHF

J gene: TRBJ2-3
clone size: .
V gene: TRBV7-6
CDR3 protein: CASSPGLAGGTDTQYF

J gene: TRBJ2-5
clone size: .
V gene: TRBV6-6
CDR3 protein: CASSYGGRGATAQYF

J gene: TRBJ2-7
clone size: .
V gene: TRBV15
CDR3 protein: CATSGPGRQGAKYEQYF

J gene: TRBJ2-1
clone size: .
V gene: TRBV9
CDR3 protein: CASSEQHREHNEQFF

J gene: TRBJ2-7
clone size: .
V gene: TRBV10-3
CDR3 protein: CAISLSSQGYEQYF

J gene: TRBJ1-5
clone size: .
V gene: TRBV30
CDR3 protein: CAWSAAWGQPQHF

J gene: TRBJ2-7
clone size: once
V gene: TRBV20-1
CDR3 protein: CSARGGGEQYF

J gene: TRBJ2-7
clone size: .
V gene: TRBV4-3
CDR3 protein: CASSQGTWGHSYEQYF

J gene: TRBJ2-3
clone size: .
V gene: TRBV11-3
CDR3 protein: CASSLNGGITDTQYF

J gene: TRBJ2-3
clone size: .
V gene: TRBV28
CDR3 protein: CASSLSGGDADTQYF